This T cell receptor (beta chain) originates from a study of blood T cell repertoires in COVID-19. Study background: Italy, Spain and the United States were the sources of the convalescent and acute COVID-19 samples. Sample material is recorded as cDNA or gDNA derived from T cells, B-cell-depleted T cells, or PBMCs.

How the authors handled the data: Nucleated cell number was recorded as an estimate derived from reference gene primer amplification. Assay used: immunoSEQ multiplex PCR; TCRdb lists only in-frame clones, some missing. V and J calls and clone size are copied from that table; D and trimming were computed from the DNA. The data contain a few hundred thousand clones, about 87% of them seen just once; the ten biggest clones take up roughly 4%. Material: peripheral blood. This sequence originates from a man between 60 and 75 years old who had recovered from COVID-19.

The chain's CDR3 is CASSELGGDGGELFF. The CDR3, as DNA: TGTGCCAGCAGTGAACTGGGAGGGGATGGCGGGGAGCTGTTTTTT. V and J are TRBV6-1 and TRBJ2-2, with 7 bases identical to TRBD2. The germline gives CDR1 MNHNS, CDR2 SASEGT. The CDR3 is 15 residues long. Germline trimming cut 2 bases from V and 7 bases from J; bases unmatched to any gene: 7.